The rows below give T cell receptor beta chains drawn from one sample of a study of identical twins. TCRdb independently ran MiXCR on the 5' RACE reads; one entry per CDR3 protein. The table lists some 1,700,000 distinct CDR3 sequences, around a third of them singletons, with about 0.27% in the top ten. The specimen sequenced was cord blood. The receptors come from a newborn girl in good health. Each CDR3 is given with its conserved first and last residue. Fields, in order: CDR3 DNA, CDR3 protein, D gene, J gene, clone size, V gene. The D gene is left open where the match is weak. Part of the rows lack a size; the others show once, few, many or a class for expanded clones.

cdr3_nt: TGTGCCAGCAGTTACTCGACTGCGACCGCTTCCTACGAGCAGTACTTC
cdr3_aa: CASSYSTATASYEQYF
d_call: .
j_call: TRBJ2-7
clone_size: .
v_call: TRBV6-5

cdr3_nt: TGCGCCAGCAGCTTGGAACTGAGGGGAGATGGCTACACCTTC
cdr3_aa: CASSLELRGDGYTF
d_call: .
j_call: TRBJ1-2
clone_size: few
v_call: TRBV5-1

cdr3_nt: TGCAGTGCTCATGACAGTACATTCTCCTACGAGCAGTACTTC
cdr3_aa: CSAHDSTFSYEQYF
d_call: .
j_call: TRBJ2-7
clone_size: .
v_call: TRBV20-1

cdr3_nt: TGCAGCGTTGTACAGGCTGGGGCCAACGTCCTGACTTTC
cdr3_aa: CSVVQAGANVLTF
d_call: .
j_call: TRBJ2-6
clone_size: few
v_call: TRBV29-1

cdr3_nt: TGTGCCAGCAGCCACAAGGTCGGGACTAGCGGATGGAATGAGCAGTTCTTC
cdr3_aa: CASSHKVGTSGWNEQFF
d_call: TRBD2
j_call: TRBJ2-1
clone_size: few
v_call: TRBV3-1

cdr3_nt: TGTGCCACCAAGGGGGGTGGAAACACCATATATTTT
cdr3_aa: CATKGGGNTIYF
d_call: .
j_call: TRBJ1-3
clone_size: once
v_call: TRBV10-3

cdr3_nt: TGCAGTGCCAACGGGGCGCTAAACACCTACGAGCAGTACTTC
cdr3_aa: CSANGALNTYEQYF
d_call: .
j_call: TRBJ2-7
clone_size: .
v_call: TRBV20-1

cdr3_nt: TGTGCCAGCCGTCTAAATCCAGTTACAGATACGCAGTATTTT
cdr3_aa: CASRLNPVTDTQYF
d_call: .
j_call: TRBJ2-3
clone_size: few
v_call: TRBV12-3/TRBV12-4

cdr3_nt: TGTGCCAGCAGTGAAAGGGGACCGGTGAACACTGAAGCTTTCTTT
cdr3_aa: CASSERGPVNTEAFF
d_call: .
j_call: TRBJ1-1
clone_size: .
v_call: TRBV6-1

cdr3_nt: TGCGCCAGCAGCTTGGTAAGGCGGGAGGACAATGAGCAGTTCTTC
cdr3_aa: CASSLVRREDNEQFF
d_call: TRBD2
j_call: TRBJ2-1
clone_size: .
v_call: TRBV5-1

cdr3_nt: TGTGCCAGCAGCCCGGACACCAGCTCCTACGAGCAGTACTTC
cdr3_aa: CASSPDTSSYEQYF
d_call: .
j_call: TRBJ2-7
clone_size: few
v_call: TRBV4-2

cdr3_nt: TGTGCCAGCAGCAAGGTCACAATCAGAACAGATACGCAGTATTTT
cdr3_aa: CASSKVTIRTDTQYF
d_call: .
j_call: TRBJ2-3
clone_size: few
v_call: TRBV21-1

cdr3_nt: TGTGCCAGCAGCCTTATACCCTCCCTAGCCAAAAACATTCAGTACTTC
cdr3_aa: CASSLIPSLAKNIQYF
d_call: .
j_call: TRBJ2-4
clone_size: many
v_call: TRBV11-1

cdr3_nt: TGTGCCAGCAGACGACCGGGACTGCTCACAGATACGCAGTATTTT
cdr3_aa: CASRRPGLLTDTQYF
d_call: .
j_call: TRBJ2-3
clone_size: few
v_call: TRBV28

cdr3_nt: TGCAGTGCTGCGACTAGCGGGGGGGATACGCAGTATTTT
cdr3_aa: CSAATSGGDTQYF
d_call: TRBD2
j_call: TRBJ2-3
clone_size: few
v_call: TRBV20-1

cdr3_nt: TGCAGTGCTAATCAGGGGTTGCGGGAAAAACTGTTTTTT
cdr3_aa: CSANQGLREKLFF
d_call: .
j_call: TRBJ1-4
clone_size: many
v_call: TRBV20-1